Listed here are 2 T cell receptor beta chains from one sample, sequenced in a study of vaccination and CD4 T cells after COVID-19. Once obtained from cultured CD4+ T cells, the DNA was sequenced using the Oncomine TCR Beta short-read assay. TCRdb itself ran the PCR reads through MiXCR, one entry per CDR3 protein. This table has just under 20,000 distinct CDR3 sequences, less than 55% appearing once. Stated treatment: roughly nine-day PBMC culture with coronavirus spike peptide pools or control peptides (ViraFEST assay). These receptors are not linked to any known antigen. The sample consisted of cultured CD4+ T cells from blood. These receptors came from a human donor with COVID-19.

This chain uses TRBV6-1 with TRBJ2-7; D gene ambiguous. This CDR3 has 12 residues. Per the germline V gene, CDR1 is MNHNS and CDR2 is SASEGT. V lost 5 bases to trimming and J lost 4 bases, with 9 bases between them. The DNA of the CDR3 is TGTGCCAGCAGTATCGGGCCTTACGAGCAGTACTTC. This sequence encodes CASSIGPYEQYF.

The chain employs TRBV7-2 and TRBJ1-5; 7 bases align to TRBD1. This CDR3 is built from 15 residues. Per germline, CDR1 SGHTA and CDR2 FQGNSA. Trimming took 5 bases from V and 0 from J; bases not matched to a gene: 4. CDR3 DNA sequence: TGTGCCAGCAGCCCAGGGGGTAGTAGCAATCAGCCCCAGCATTTT. This gives the protein CASSPGGSSNQPQHF.